This section outlines one T cell receptor beta chain sequence together with its context. Its antigen is unidentified. The data were obtained in a study of T cell responses to AZD1222 COVID-19 vaccine. Study-level results: Spike-wide coverage was observed for vaccine-associated CD4 TCRs, with dominant responses at 160-218 and 743-854.

The study pooled second doses at about 4 or about 12 weeks. The protocol was immunoSEQ multiplex PCR, while the TCRdb copy is restricted to in-frame clones and leaves out a portion. This table holds over 130,000 clones, 92% found once. The CDR3 is made up of 13 amino acids. Per the germline V gene, CDR1 is SNHLY and CDR2 is FYNNEI. V gave up 7 bases and J gave up 3 bases, with 12 bases separating them. The gene calls are TRBV2 and TRBJ1-1; D gene unclear. This sample comprised peripheral blood, obtained 28 days after the second AZD1222 dose. The sequence came from an adult who received the AZD1222 COVID-19 vaccine. The CDR3 DNA sequence: TGTGCCAGCATCATCGAACGGGACACTGAAGCTTTCTTT. It translates to CASIIERDTEAFF.